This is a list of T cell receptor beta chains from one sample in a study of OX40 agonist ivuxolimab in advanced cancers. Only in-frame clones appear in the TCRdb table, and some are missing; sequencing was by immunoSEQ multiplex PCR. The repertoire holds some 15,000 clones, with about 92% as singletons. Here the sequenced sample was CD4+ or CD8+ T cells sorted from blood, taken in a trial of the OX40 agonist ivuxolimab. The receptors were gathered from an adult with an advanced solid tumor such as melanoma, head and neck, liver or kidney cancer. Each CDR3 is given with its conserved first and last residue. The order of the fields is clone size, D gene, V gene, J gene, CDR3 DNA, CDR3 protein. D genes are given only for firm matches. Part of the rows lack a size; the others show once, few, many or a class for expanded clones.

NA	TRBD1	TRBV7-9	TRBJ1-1	TGTGCCAGCAGCTTAGGGACAGGAGGGAACACTGAAGCTTTCTTT	CASSLGTGGNTEAFF
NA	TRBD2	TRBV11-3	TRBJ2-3	TGTGCCAGCAGCTTAGGCCGACTAGCGGGGTTTCCCACAGATACGCAGTATTTT	CASSLGRLAGFPTDTQYF
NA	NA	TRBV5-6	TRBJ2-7	TGTGCCAGCAGCCCAGAGGGGGACTACGAGCAGTACTTC	CASSPEGDYEQYF
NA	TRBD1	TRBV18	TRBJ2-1	TGTGCCAGCTCACCAACAGGGGGCTCCTACAATGAGCAGTTCTTC	CASSPTGGSYNEQFF
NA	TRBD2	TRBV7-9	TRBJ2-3	TGTGCCAGCAGCTTCGGGCGGGAGGGCACAGATACGCAGTATTTT	CASSFGREGTDTQYF
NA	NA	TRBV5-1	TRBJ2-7	TGCGCCAGCAGCTTGGGTCGGGGACTGGACGAGCAGTACTTC	CASSLGRGLDEQYF
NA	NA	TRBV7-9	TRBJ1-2	TGTGCCAGCAGCCCGGTTGGCTGGCAGGGCCATGGCTACACCTTC	CASSPVGWQGHGYTF
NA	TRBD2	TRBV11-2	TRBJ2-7	TGTGCCAGCAGCGCACTAGCGGACCTTTCCTACGAGCAGTACTTC	CASSALADLSYEQYF
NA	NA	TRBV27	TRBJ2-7	TGTGCCAGCAGTGGGACATCCTTCTACGAGCAGTACTTC	CASSGTSFYEQYF
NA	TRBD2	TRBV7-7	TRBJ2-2	TGTGCTAGCAGCTTGCTAGCGGGGGCTCCTCCTGGGGAGCTGTTTTTT	CASSLLAGAPPGELFF
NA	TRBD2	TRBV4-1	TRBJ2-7	TGCGCCAGCAGCCAAGACCTAGCGGCGCAGTACTTC	CASSQDLAAQYF
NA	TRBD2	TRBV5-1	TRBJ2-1	TGTGCCAGCAGCTGGGGTACGGGAGGTGGCGCTGAGCAGTTCTTC	CASSWGTGGGAEQFF
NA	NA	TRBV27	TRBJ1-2	TGTGCCAGCAGTAGACAGTCGGCTTATGGCTACACCTTC	CASSRQSAYGYTF
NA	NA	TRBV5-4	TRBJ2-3	TGTGCCAGCAGCTCTGACAGCGCAGATACGCAGTATTTT	CASSSDSADTQYF
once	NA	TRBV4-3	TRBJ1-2	TGCGCCAGCAGCCAAGATCGTGGCAGACCTTTGGGCTACACCTTC	CASSQDRGRPLGYTF
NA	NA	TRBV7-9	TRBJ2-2	TGTGCCAGCAGCCTAGGGACTTCTCGTAGGCCCGGGGAGCTGTTTTTT	CASSLGTSRRPGELFF
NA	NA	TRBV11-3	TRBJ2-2	TGTGCCAGCAGCTCACTAGGGACTGCAAGCCCCGGGGAGCTGTTTTTT	CASSSLGTASPGELFF
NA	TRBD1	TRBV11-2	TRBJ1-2	TGTGCCAGCAGGATGACAGGGTTTGGCTACACCTTC	CASRMTGFGYTF
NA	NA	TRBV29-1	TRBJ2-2	TGCAGCGTCGTTATTGCCGGGGAGCTGTTTTTT	CSVVIAGELFF
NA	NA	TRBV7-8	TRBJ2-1	TGTGCCAGCAGCTTTGGAAATGAGCAGTTCTTC	CASSFGNEQFF
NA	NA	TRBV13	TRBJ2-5	TGTGCCAGCAGCTTAACCGATCAAGAGACCCAGTACTTC	CASSLTDQETQYF
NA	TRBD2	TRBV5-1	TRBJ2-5	TGCGCCAGCAGCGTGTCTAGCGGGGGCCCTTCGTACCAAGAGACCCAGTACTTC	CASSVSSGGPSYQETQYF
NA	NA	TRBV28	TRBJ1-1	TGTGCCAGCAGTTTTTTGGTAGGCACTGAAGCTTTCTTT	CASSFLVGTEAFF
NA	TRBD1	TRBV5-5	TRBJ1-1	TGTGCCAGCAGCGGACAGGGCCCTGAAGCTTTCTTT	CASSGQGPEAFF
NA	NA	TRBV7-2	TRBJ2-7	TGTGCCAGCAGCTTAGATCCCCTAGCGACCGCCGGCTACGAGCAGTACTTC	CASSLDPLATAGYEQYF
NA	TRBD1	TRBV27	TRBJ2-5	TGTGCCAGCAGTTTAGGACAGGGGGCGAAGACCCAGTACTTC	CASSLGQGAKTQYF
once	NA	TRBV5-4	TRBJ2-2	TGTGCCAGCACCCCCTTTGAGGGGCGTCGAACCGGGGAGCTGTTTTTT	CASTPFEGRRTGELFF
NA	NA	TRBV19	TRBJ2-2	TGTGCCAGTAGTATCCCCGGGGAGCTGTTTTTT	CASSIPGELFF
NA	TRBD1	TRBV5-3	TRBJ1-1	TGTGCCAGAAGAACCGAGACAGGGTGGTCCCCGGTCTCAAACCACGCTGAAGCTTTCTTT	CARRTETGWSPVSNHAEAFF
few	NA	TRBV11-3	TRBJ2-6	TGTGCCAGCAGCTTGGGGGTGGGGGTCTCTGGGGCCAACGTCCTGACTTTC	CASSLGVGVSGANVLTF
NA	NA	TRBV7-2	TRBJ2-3	TGTGCCAGCAGCCCCGGGACGGACCTTCCCCATACGCAGTATTTT	CASSPGTDLPHTQYF
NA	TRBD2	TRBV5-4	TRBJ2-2	TGTGCCAGCAGCCTTGACGGGACTAGCGGACCCGGGGAGCTGTTTTTT	CASSLDGTSGPGELFF
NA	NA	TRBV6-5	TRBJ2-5	TGTGCCAGCAGCCTCTATGGGGGGGGGCGGGAGACCCAGTACTTC	CASSLYGGGRETQYF
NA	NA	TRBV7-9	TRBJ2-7	TGTGCCAGCAGCTTACCACTACAGGACTACGAGCAGTACTTC	CASSLPLQDYEQYF
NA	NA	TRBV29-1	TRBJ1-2	TGCAGCGCTGAGGACCCAACCCACTATGGCTACACCTTC	CSAEDPTHYGYTF
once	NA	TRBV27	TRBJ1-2	TGTGCCAGCAATTCCGTCCCCACAGTTAGCTATGGCTACACCTTC	CASNSVPTVSYGYTF
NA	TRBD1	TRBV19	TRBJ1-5	TGTGCCAGTAGTACCATACAGGGGCCTATCGTTCCCCAGCATTTT	CASSTIQGPIVPQHF
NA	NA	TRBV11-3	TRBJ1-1	TGTGCCAGCAGCTATTCCGGGTCCCCGAACACTGAAGCTTTCTTT	CASSYSGSPNTEAFF
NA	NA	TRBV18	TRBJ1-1	TGTGCCAGCTCACCAGTGGGGGGGTCGGACACTGAAGCTTTCTTT	CASSPVGGSDTEAFF
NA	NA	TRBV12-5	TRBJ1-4	TGTGCTAGTGGCCAGGGGAGGGACCTTAATGAAAAACTGTTTTTT	CASGQGRDLNEKLFF
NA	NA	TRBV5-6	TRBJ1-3	TGTGCCAGCAGCTTGGCCTTAAACCCTGGAAACACCATATATTTT	CASSLALNPGNTIYF
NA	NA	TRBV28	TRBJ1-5	TGTGCCAGCAGTACACTGAATCCGACTGTTAGCAATCAGCCCCAGCATTTT	CASSTLNPTVSNQPQHF
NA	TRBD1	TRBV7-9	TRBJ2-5	TGTGCCAGCAGCTTAGCGGTCGGGACAGGTCAAGAGACCCAGTACTTC	CASSLAVGTGQETQYF
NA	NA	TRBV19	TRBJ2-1	TGTGCCAGTAGTATAGCGGACTACAATGAGCAGTTCTTC	CASSIADYNEQFF
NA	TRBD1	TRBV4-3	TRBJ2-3	TGCGCCAGCAGCCAAGATGGGACAGGGGTGAATACGCAGTATTTT	CASSQDGTGVNTQYF
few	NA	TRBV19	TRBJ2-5	TGTGCCAGTTCCCTCGGGCTAGGCGTGCTGGAGACCCAGTACTTC	CASSLGLGVLETQYF
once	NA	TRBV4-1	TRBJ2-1	TGCGCCAGCAGCCAAGAGGCGGCTGAGCAGTTCTTC	CASSQEAAEQFF
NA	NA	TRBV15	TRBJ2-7	TGTGCCACCAGCAGATCGAGACTAGAAGGCTACGAGCAGTACTTC	CATSRSRLEGYEQYF
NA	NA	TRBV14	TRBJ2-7	TGTGCCAGCAGCTACACGGGAGCCGAGCAGTACTTC	CASSYTGAEQYF
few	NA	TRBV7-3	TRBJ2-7	TGTGCCAGCAGCTTAGAGGTTAGGCCTACAGAGTCCTACGAGCAGTACTTC	CASSLEVRPTESYEQYF
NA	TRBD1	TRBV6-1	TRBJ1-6	TGTGCCAGCAGTGAAGCCCAGGGGGGACTTGGGTCACCCCTCCACTTT	CASSEAQGGLGSPLHF
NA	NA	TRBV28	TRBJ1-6	TGTGCCAGCAGTTACCTGACAGGAGATAATTCACCCCTCCACTTT	CASSYLTGDNSPLHF
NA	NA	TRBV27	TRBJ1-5	TGTGCCAGCAGTTTAACAGGGAGAATCACCCAGCCCCAGCATTTT	CASSLTGRITQPQHF
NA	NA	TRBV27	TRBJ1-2	TGTGCCAGCAGTTTATCGGCGGACTATGGTGGCTACACCTTC	CASSLSADYGGYTF
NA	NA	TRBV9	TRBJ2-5	TGTGCCAGCAGCGTAGATGGACTGCGAGAGACCCAGTACTTC	CASSVDGLRETQYF